The clone carrying this TCR beta chain has at least ten counts. Its antigen is currently unknown. This entry is derived from a study of metastatic and nonmetastatic thyroid tumors. The overall study: Repertoire comparison spanned blood and tumor or nodule tissue of malignant and benign thyroid patients. General observations from the study: Within blood and tumor, benign nodules reportedly had significantly lower TCR beta diversity than malignant thyroid tumors did.

In the source study's methods: CDR3 differences across clinicopathological groups were used to build a distant-metastasis classifier for papillary thyroid cancer. TCRdb re-called clones from the PCR reads using MiXCR. For this entry, the V and J calls and clone size follow TCRdb and not the study's own pipeline. The repertoire holds approximately 40,000 clones, around 21% seen once, with roughly a sixth in the top ten. From germline, CDR1 is LNHDA and CDR2 SQIVND (reference sequence). Losses at the gene ends were 7 bases for V and 5 bases for J; bases not matched to a gene: 14. This CDR3 contains 18 residues. No treatment had been given to any patient before thyroid surgery.

Sequencing input: blood. The receptor's source is a female donor with papillary thyroid cancer or a benign thyroid nodule (not recorded which). Some clones in this sample may be carry-over from other donors' samples. The V call is TRBV19, the J call TRBJ2-6; 10 nucleotides align to TRBD2. CDR3 amino acids: CASTQKTSGRQWANVLTF. CDR3 sequence (DNA): TGTGCCAGTACTCAAAAGACTAGCGGGCGACAGTGGGCCAACGTCCTGACTTTC.